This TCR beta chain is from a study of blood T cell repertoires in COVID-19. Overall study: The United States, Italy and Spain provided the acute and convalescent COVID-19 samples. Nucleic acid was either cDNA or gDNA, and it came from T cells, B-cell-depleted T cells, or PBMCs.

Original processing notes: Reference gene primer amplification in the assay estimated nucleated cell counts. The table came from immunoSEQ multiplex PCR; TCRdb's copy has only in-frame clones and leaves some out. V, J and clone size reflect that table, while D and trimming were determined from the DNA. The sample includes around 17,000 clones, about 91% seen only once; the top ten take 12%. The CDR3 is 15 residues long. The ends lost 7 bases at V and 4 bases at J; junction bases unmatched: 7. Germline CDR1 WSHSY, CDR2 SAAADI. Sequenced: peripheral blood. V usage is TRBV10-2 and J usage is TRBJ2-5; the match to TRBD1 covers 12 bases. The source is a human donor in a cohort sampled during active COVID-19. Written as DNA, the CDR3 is TGCGCCAGCACCCAGGGACAGGGGGCCGGAGAGACCCAGTACTTC. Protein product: CASTQGQGAGETQYF.